This TCR beta chain was profiled in a study of radiation and T cells in renal cell carcinoma. Study-wide context: Nephrectomy followed 15 Gy stereotactic body radiation by 4 weeks. General study points: Without pretreatment biopsies, baseline tumor clonotype presence was undetermined. From baseline, blood top tumor clonotypes peaked at 2 weeks post-radiation.

Regarding this clone: The antigen is not known.

Germline trimming cut 4 bases from V and 2 bases from J; bases unmatched to any gene: 3. The CDR3 is 15 residues long. The V gene's germline CDR1 is SGDLS and CDR2 YYNGEE. Time point noted: baseline pretreatment blood. The sample's treatment: 15 Gy SBRT to primary tumor, nephrectomy 4 weeks later. The tumor was a clear cell renal cell carcinoma. The repertoire was sequenced with immunoSEQ multiplex PCR; TCRdb's copy has only in-frame clones and lacks some. There are just over 95,000 clones in the sample; approximately 86% occur only once, and 7.5% to 8.5% lies in the top ten. The source was blood, collected from a patient whose treatment included radiotherapy and nephrectomy. This chain joins TRBV9 and TRBJ2-7; 13 bases line up with TRBD2. The receptor was isolated from a middle-aged man with renal cell carcinoma. The CDR3 loop reads CASSTGTSGTYEQYF. The CDR3 DNA follows: TGTGCCAGCAGCACAGGGACTAGCGGGACCTACGAGCAGTACTTC.